A single sample gave rise to the 30 T cell receptor beta chains below, sequenced in a study of control samples from healthy donors and cancer patients (TCRdb year 2020). The receptor library was made with the immunoSEQ multiplex PCR assay. Held by TCRdb, this immuneACCESS table contains in-frame sequences only and omits some clones. Under half of the omission traces to an unresolved V gene where checked; the cause of the rest is unknown. The sample includes around 83,000 clones, with more than 85% observed a single time. Clones ranked in the top ten supply about 1.3% of the sample. Specimen: PBMCs. The receptors stem from a woman aged 40 to 50 with lung cancer.

The chain is built from TRBV5-1 and TRBJ1-3, with D perhaps matching TRBD1 (5 bases). Germline assignment: CDR1 SGHRS and CDR2 YFSETQ. The V end lost 2 bases, the J end lost 5 bases, and 26 bases lay between the germline ends. This CDR3 has 19 amino acids. CDR3 coding DNA: TGCGCCAGCAGCTTAGGAGGGTTGGGGCCGATCCAGACCCGAAACACCATATATTTT. This translates into CASSLGGLGPIQTRNTIYF.

This clone was detected once. The rearrangement links TRBV4-2 to TRBJ1-1, with unresolved D. Germline CDR1 and CDR2: LGHNA and YNFKEQ. V gave up 1 base and J gave up 1 base, with 7 bases separating them. The CDR3 has 14 residues. CDR3 coding DNA: TGTGCCAGCAGCCAAGGGGCCTCGAACACTGAAGCTTTCTTT. This codes for CASSQGASNTEAFF.

The chain combines TRBV2 with TRBJ2-2; the match to TRBD1 covers 8 bases. The CDR3 is 19 amino acids. V dropped 4 bases and J dropped 6; count of bases not matched to a gene: 19. Germline V CDR1 and CDR2: SNHLY, FYNNEI. The DNA for the CDR3 is TGTGCCAGCAGTGGTGGGGCAGGGGGCGCGCTTCCTGTCGCCGGGGAGCTGTTTTTT. Translated, it gives CASSGGAGGALPVAGELFF.

The chain uses TRBV19 and TRBJ1-2; TRBD1 is a possible D gene (6 bases). This CDR3 has 13 amino acids. CDR1 is LNHDA and CDR2 is SQIVND in the germline V gene (reference sequence). Between the trimmed V and J ends, which lost 8 bases and 8 bases, there was a span of 18 bases. The DNA of the CDR3 is TGTGCCAGTTGGACAGCCGAATCAAGGGGCTACACCTTC. It encodes CASWTAESRGYTF.

The chain links TRBV15 to TRBJ1-1; D call uncertain. Germline CDR1 is LNHNV and CDR2 is YYDKDF (reference sequence). Trimming removed 0 bases from V and 0 bases from J, with 8 bases in between. The CDR3 is 15 residues long. The chain's CDR3 is CATSRDRGMNTEAFF. CDR3 nucleotide sequence: TGTGCCACCAGCAGAGATCGCGGTATGAACACTGAAGCTTTCTTT.

The chain couples TRBV7-8 to TRBJ2-3; TRBD2 is a possible D gene (6 bases). V was cut by 1 base and J by 4 bases, with 21 bases left in between. Germline V gene data show CDR1 as SGHVS and CDR2 as FQNEAQ. There are 18 residues in the CDR3. In DNA, the CDR3 is TGTGCCAGCAGCTTAGATGGCGGGACGTCCCTCTCGGCAGATACGCAGTATTTT. Protein: CASSLDGGTSLSADTQYF.

This chain joins TRBV11-2 and TRBJ1-1; TRBD1 might be the D (5 bases). The CDR3 runs 17 residues. CDR1 is SGHAT, CDR2 FQNNGV, per germline. Trimming cost V 2 bases and J 3 bases, with 19 bases left between them. CDR3 sequence: CASSLYYSGTGDTEAFF. CDR3 nucleotide sequence: TGTGCCAGCAGCTTATATTACAGTGGGACCGGAGACACTGAAGCTTTCTTT.

This rearrangement joins TRBV28 to TRBJ2-3; tentative D call: TRBD1 (5 bases). V dropped 4 bases and J dropped 4 bases, with 12 bases sitting between them. Per the germline V gene, CDR1 is MDHEN and CDR2 is SYDVKM. The CDR3 runs to 14 residues. The chain's CDR3 is CASSSRQGPDTQYF. The CDR3 DNA sequence: TGTGCCAGCAGTTCCAGGCAGGGCCCAGATACGCAGTATTTT.

This chain uses TRBV5-5 with TRBJ1-5, with D unclear. This CDR3 has 15 residues. The V end lost 0 bases, the J end lost 0 bases, and 7 bases lay between the germline ends. The germline V gene has CDR1 SGHKS and CDR2 YYEKEE (reference sequence). DNA for the CDR3: TGTGCCAGCAGCTTGGCCGGGGTTAGCAATCAGCCCCAGCATTTT. Protein product: CASSLAGVSNQPQHF.

The V gene is TRBV3-1 (or the pseudogene TRBV3-2), the J gene TRBJ2-7; 9 bases line up with TRBD1. This CDR3 is built from 14 residues. The germline gives CDR1 LGHDT, CDR2 YNNKEL (reference sequence). Trimming took 1 base from V and 5 from J; bases not matched to a gene: 3. CDR3 sequence: CASSQGDRVHEQYF. CDR3 bases: TGTGCCAGCAGCCAAGGGGACAGGGTCCACGAGCAGTACTTC.

This chain joins TRBV3-1 (or the pseudogene TRBV3-2) and TRBJ2-1, with D perhaps matching TRBD1 (5 bases). CDR3 length: 13 amino acids. V lost 3 bases and J lost 8, with 11 bases in between. Per the germline V gene, CDR1 is LGHDT and CDR2 is YNNKEL (reference sequence). The CDR3 spells CASSQGRADEQFF. The CDR3 nucleotides read TGTGCCAGCAGCCAGGGCAGGGCGGATGAGCAGTTCTTC.

V usage is TRBV28 and J usage is TRBJ1-1; 9 positions agree with TRBD1. Germline CDR1 and CDR2: MDHEN and SYDVKM. Losses at the gene ends were 6 bases for V and 5 bases for J; bases not matched to a gene: 13. CDR3 length: 16 amino acids. CDR3 sequence: CASRRPPGQGITEAFF. The CDR3 coding sequence is TGTGCCAGCAGACGACCACCGGGACAGGGTATAACTGAAGCTTTCTTT.

This clone showed up just a few times. V is TRBV7-9 and J is TRBJ2-7; D uncertain. Germline V gene lookup returns CDR1 SEHNR and CDR2 FQNEAQ (reference sequence). V was shortened by 5 bases and J by 5 bases, with 10 bases between the two germline ends. The CDR3 is made up of 12 amino acids. Written as DNA, the CDR3 is TGTGCCAGCAGCGGTGAGAGCCACGAGCAGTACTTC. As protein: CASSGESHEQYF.

The chain joins TRBV2 to TRBJ1-1; 7 bases align to TRBD1. Germline CDR1 and CDR2: SNHLY and FYNNEI. The trim removed 6 bases at V and 3 bases at J, leaving 13 bases unmatched. This CDR3 has 16 amino acids. As DNA, the CDR3 is TGTGCCAGCAGGGCTACAGGGGCGGGAGGCGACACTGAAGCTTTCTTT. This sequence encodes CASRATGAGGDTEAFF.

The chain joins TRBV4-1 to TRBJ2-3; D gene ambiguous. The germline V and J ends were trimmed by 3 bases and 4 bases, with 17 bases remaining between them. CDR1 and CDR2 from the germline V gene are MGHRA and YSYEKL. This CDR3 comprises 16 residues. The CDR3 spells CASSHPGVLVPDTQYF. The DNA of the CDR3 is TGCGCCAGCAGCCACCCCGGTGTCCTAGTGCCAGATACGCAGTATTTT.

The chain is built from TRBV9 and TRBJ2-7; weak D call: TRBD2 (5 bases). Trimming stripped 2 bases from V and 3 bases from J, with 12 bases between. Germline V CDR1 and CDR2: SGDLS, YYNGEE. The CDR3 covers 14 residues. The CDR3 is CASSVGGEGYEQYF. For the CDR3, the DNA is TGTGCCAGCAGCGTTGGCGGCGAGGGCTACGAGCAGTACTTC.

The chain uses TRBV10-3 and TRBJ1-1, with 11 positions matching TRBD1. This CDR3 has 19 amino acids. The V and J ends lost 6 bases and 1 base, in that order; junction bases with no gene match: 16. CDR1 ENHRY and CDR2 SYGVKD come from the germline V gene. CDR3 in amino acids: CAIRASPGQGAGENTEAFF. CDR3 in DNA: TGTGCCATCAGGGCTTCACCTGGACAGGGGGCAGGGGAGAACACTGAAGCTTTCTTT.

The chain recombines TRBV5-1 with TRBJ1-1; D is undetermined. Germline values: CDR1 SGHRS, CDR2 YFSETQ. The CDR3 contains 14 residues. V lost 1 base and J lost 5, with 12 bases in between. In nucleotides, the CDR3 is TGCGCCAGCAGCTTGATTTTGGGCGGTACTGAAGCTTTCTTT. It codes for CASSLILGGTEAFF.

The rearrangement links TRBV19 to TRBJ1-2; D possibly corresponds to TRBD1 (6 bases). Looked up from germline, CDR1 is LNHDA and CDR2 is SQIVND (reference sequence). V was pared by 5 bases and J by 8 bases, with 18 bases between. There are 14 residues in the CDR3. The CDR3 loop reads CASSWQGIGFGYTF. CDR3 nucleotide sequence: TGTGCCAGTAGTTGGCAGGGGATTGGCTTCGGCTACACCTTC.

The chain couples TRBV6-5 to TRBJ1-2; the D is unclear. The CDR3 covers 16 residues. Germline V gene lookup returns CDR1 MNHEY and CDR2 SVGAGI. Trimming removed 2 bases from V and 5 bases from J, with 18 bases in between. The CDR3 is CASSYSASGQEYGYTF. The CDR3 DNA reads TGTGCCAGCAGTTACAGTGCCAGTGGGCAGGAGTATGGCTACACCTTC.

The chain has TRBV19 and TRBJ2-7, with 7 nucleotides matching TRBD1. Germline V gives CDR1 LNHDA, CDR2 SQIVND (reference sequence). The CDR3 loop spans 13 amino acids. V was clipped by 5 bases and J by 4 bases; unmatched bases: 5. The CDR3 is CASSAGTEYEQYF. As DNA, the CDR3 is TGTGCCAGTAGTGCCGGGACAGAATACGAGCAGTACTTC.

V usage is TRBV27 and J usage is TRBJ1-5; D uncertain. The CDR3 runs to 14 residues. V lost 3 bases to trimming and J lost 0 bases, with 6 bases between them. The V gene's germline CDR1 is MNHEY and CDR2 SMNVEV (reference sequence). Here the CDR3 reads CASSFMGSNQPQHF. Here the CDR3 DNA reads TGTGCCAGCAGTTTCATGGGTAGCAATCAGCCCCAGCATTTT.

The chain combines TRBV2 with TRBJ1-1; possibly TRBD1 for D (5 bases). The CDR3 has 16 amino acids. V lost 6 bases and J lost 0, with 17 bases in between. The germline CDR1 and CDR2 sequences are SNHLY and FYNNEI. CDR3 sequence reads: CASSYPMGLVNTEAFF. CDR3 in DNA: TGTGCCAGCAGCTACCCGATGGGACTTGTGAACACTGAAGCTTTCTTT.

The gene calls are TRBV24-1 and TRBJ2-3; D uncertain. V was clipped by 6 bases and J by 0 bases, with 3 bases between them. Per germline, CDR1 KGHDR and CDR2 SFDVKD. This CDR3 contains 12 residues. CDR3 loop: CATSMSTDTQYF. DNA for the CDR3: TGTGCCACCAGTATGAGCACAGATACGCAGTATTTT.

The chain has TRBV5-1 and TRBJ1-4; TRBD1 matches 7 bases. CDR1 and CDR2 from the germline V gene are SGHRS and YFSETQ. The J segment lost 7 bases and the V segment lost 5 bases, leaving 11 bases of the junction unmatched. This CDR3 is built from 15 residues. CDR3 sequence reads: CASRSTGAKGEKLFF. The CDR3 DNA follows: TGCGCCAGCAGAAGCACAGGGGCGAAAGGTGAAAAACTGTTTTTT.

The chain combines TRBV5-1 with TRBJ1-5, with 7 nucleotides matching TRBD1. V lost 5 bases and J lost 2; bases outside the gene matches: 7. The CDR3 consists of 15 residues. Germline CDR1 reads SGHRS; CDR2 reads YFSETQ. The CDR3 reads CASRPTGYGNQPQHF. The CDR3 nucleotides are TGCGCCAGCAGACCGACAGGGTACGGCAATCAGCCCCAGCATTTT.

The V gene is TRBV6-2 or TRBV6-3, the J gene TRBJ1-5, with D perhaps matching TRBD1 (5 bases). V was cut by 4 bases and J by 7 bases, with 11 bases left in between. CDR3 length equals 13 residues. CDR1 is MNHEY, CDR2 SVGEGT, per germline. As DNA, the CDR3 is TGTGCCAGCAGTTCCGCAGGGTACCAGCCCCAGCATTTT. Translating gives CASSSAGYQPQHF.

The V call is TRBV4-1, the J call TRBJ1-1; 7 bases match TRBD1. V gave up 1 base and J gave up 2 bases; unmatched junction bases: 7. CDR1 is MGHRA and CDR2 is YSYEKL in the germline V gene. The CDR3 contains 16 residues. For the CDR3, the DNA is TGCGCCAGCAGCCAAGGAGAGGACAGGCTAAACACTGAAGCTTTCTTT. It codes for CASSQGEDRLNTEAFF.

The chain has TRBV30 and TRBJ2-3; possibly TRBD1 or TRBD2 for D (5 bases each). Trimming pared 5 bases from V and 4 bases from J, leaving 16 bases between. This CDR3 spans 14 amino acids. Germline values: CDR1 GTSNPN, CDR2 SVGIG (reference sequence). CDR3 amino acids: CAWGRTLGADTQYF. In DNA, the CDR3 is TGTGCCTGGGGGCGGACACTGGGGGCAGATACGCAGTATTTT.

V usage is TRBV11-3 and J usage is TRBJ1-4; D not certain. V gave up 1 base and J gave up 5 bases, with 11 bases separating them. The CDR3 is 15 amino acids. CDR1 and CDR2 from the germline V gene are SGHNT and YENEEA. CDR3: CASSLGGLSNEKLFF. The CDR3 coding sequence is TGTGCCAGCAGCTTAGGTGGGTTATCGAATGAAAAACTGTTTTTT.